This T cell receptor beta chain was observed in a study of T cell responses to AZD1222 COVID-19 vaccine. This table comes from immunoSEQ multiplex PCR, and its TCRdb copy is limited to in-frame clones, with some not included. The sample has approximately 92,000 clones, 91% seen once. Germline V gene data show CDR1 as MDHEN and CDR2 as SYDVKM. With 5 bases removed from V and 2 bases from J, the gap between germline ends came to 13 bases. The CDR3 is 15 residues long. Sequencing was performed on peripheral blood, taken on day 0 of AZD1222 vaccination. This receptor was taken from an adult in good health. This rearrangement joins TRBV28 to TRBJ1-5, with D perhaps matching TRBD1 (5 bases). As DNA, the CDR3 is TGTGCCAGCAGTGAGGACACGCGGGGCAATCAGCCCCAGCATTTT. The encoded protein is CASSEDTRGNQPQHF.